What follows describes a single T cell receptor beta chain. This sample is part of a study of brain T cells in children with intractable seizures. Generated by immunoSEQ multiplex PCR, the TCRdb table keeps only in-frame clones and is missing some. The sample lists under 400,000 clones, more than 85% seen once, with roughly 5.8% in the top ten. Indicated time point: blood from clinic visit 5 months post-surgery; TSC patient then seizure free. Sequencing was limited to surgery cases with top T cell transcript signatures in brain tissue. At least one anti-epileptic drug was given before surgery. Sequencing was performed on peripheral blood, taken about 5 months after surgery. This receptor was taken from a boy less than two years old with tuberous sclerosis and intractable seizures.

CDR3 in amino acids: CASSPDRAGTEAFF. The CDR3 bases are TGTGCCAGCAGCCCAGACAGGGCAGGCACTGAAGCTTTCTTT. The chain recombines TRBV9 with TRBJ1-1, with 7 bases fitting TRBD1. V was pared by 4 bases and J by 4 bases, with 7 bases of the junction left unmatched. The CDR3 is 14 residues long. CDR1 is SGDLS and CDR2 is YYNGEE in the germline V gene.